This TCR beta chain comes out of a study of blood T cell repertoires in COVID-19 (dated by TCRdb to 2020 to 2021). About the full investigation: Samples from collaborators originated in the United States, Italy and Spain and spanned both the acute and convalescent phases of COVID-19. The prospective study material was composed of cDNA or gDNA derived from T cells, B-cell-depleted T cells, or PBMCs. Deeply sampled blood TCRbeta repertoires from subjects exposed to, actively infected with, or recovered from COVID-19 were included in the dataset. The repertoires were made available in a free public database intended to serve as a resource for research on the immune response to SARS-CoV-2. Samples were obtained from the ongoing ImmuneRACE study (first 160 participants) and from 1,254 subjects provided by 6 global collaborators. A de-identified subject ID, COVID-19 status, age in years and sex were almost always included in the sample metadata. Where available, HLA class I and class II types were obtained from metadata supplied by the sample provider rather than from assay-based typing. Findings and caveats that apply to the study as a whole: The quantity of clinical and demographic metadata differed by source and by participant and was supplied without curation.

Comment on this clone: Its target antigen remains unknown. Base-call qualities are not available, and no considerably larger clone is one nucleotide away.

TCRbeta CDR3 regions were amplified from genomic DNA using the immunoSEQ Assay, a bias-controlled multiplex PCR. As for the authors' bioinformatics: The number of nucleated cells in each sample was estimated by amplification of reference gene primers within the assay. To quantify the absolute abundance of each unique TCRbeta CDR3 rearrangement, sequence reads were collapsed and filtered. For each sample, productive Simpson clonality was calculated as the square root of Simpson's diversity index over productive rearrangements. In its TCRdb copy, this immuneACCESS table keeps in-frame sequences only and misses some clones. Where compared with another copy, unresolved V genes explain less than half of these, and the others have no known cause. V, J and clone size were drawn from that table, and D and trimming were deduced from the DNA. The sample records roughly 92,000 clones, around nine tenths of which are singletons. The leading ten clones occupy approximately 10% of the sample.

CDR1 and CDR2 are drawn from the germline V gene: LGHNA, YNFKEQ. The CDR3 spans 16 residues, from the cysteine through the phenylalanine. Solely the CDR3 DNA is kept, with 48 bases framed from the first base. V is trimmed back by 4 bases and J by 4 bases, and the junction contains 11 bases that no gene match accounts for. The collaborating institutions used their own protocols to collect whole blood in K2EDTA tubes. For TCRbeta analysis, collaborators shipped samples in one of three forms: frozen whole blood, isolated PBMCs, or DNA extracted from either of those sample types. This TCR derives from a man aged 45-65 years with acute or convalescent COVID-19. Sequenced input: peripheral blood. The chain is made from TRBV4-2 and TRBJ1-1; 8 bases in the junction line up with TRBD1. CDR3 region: CASSLRPGGASTEAFF. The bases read TGTGCCAGCAGCCTCCGACCAGGGGGCGCATCCACTGAAGCTTTCTTT.